Listed below are T cell receptor beta chains from one sample, sequenced in a study of shared clonotypes between healthy human individuals. The assay was immunoSEQ multiplex PCR, and TCRdb's table has in-frame clones only and misses some. The sample has 2 million to 2.5 million clones; roughly 94% are singletons. Sequencing was carried out using naive CD8+ T cells sorted from blood. The receptors were gathered from a man younger than 30 in good health. Both conserved end residues are part of each CDR3. A D gene is named only where the DNA matches it firmly. The size entry is marked missing in some rows and otherwise reads once, few, many or a size class.

j_call	v_call	d_call	clone_size	cdr3_nt	cdr3_aa
TRBJ1-2	TRBV14	-	-	TGTGCCAGCAGCCCGGTGGCAGAGAGTGGCTACACCTTC	CASSPVAESGYTF
TRBJ1-2	TRBV5-8	-	-	TGTGCCAGCAGCCCAGCGCGAGAGAACTATGGCTACACCTTC	CASSPARENYGYTF
TRBJ2-1	TRBV7-9	TRBD2	-	TGTGCCAGCGGAAATCTCGAGACTAGCGGGATATACAATGAGCAGTTCTTC	CASGNLETSGIYNEQFF
TRBJ1-4	TRBV30	TRBD1	-	TGTGCCTGGAGTGGGACAGGGGACGTTCTACTGTTTTTT	CAWSGTGDVLLFF
TRBJ2-7	TRBV10-2	-	-	TGCGCCAGCAATGGGCAGGGGTTCTCCTACGAGCAGTACTTC	CASNGQGFSYEQYF
TRBJ1-1	TRBV27	-	-	TGTGCCAGCAGTTTATCGCAAGGAGAGAACACTGAAGCTTTCTTT	CASSLSQGENTEAFF
TRBJ2-7	TRBV4-3	TRBD2	-	TGCGCCAGCAGCCAATCGTTTCCTAGCGGTACCTACGAGCAGTACTTC	CASSQSFPSGTYEQYF
TRBJ1-1	TRBV27	TRBD1	-	TGTGCCAGCAGTTTATCCCGGGACAGGGCAACTGAAGCTTTCTTT	CASSLSRDRATEAFF
TRBJ2-2	TRBV15	-	-	TGTGCCACCAGCAGAGATCTGGGGGGCGGGGAGCTGTTTTTT	CATSRDLGGGELFF
TRBJ1-6	TRBV6-6	-	-	TGTGCCAGCAGAGACAGTCCCTCCTATAATTCACCCCTCCACTTT	CASRDSPSYNSPLHF
TRBJ2-7	TRBV29-1	TRBD1	-	TGCAGCGTTGAAAGGGACAGCGAGCAGTACTTC	CSVERDSEQYF
TRBJ1-1	TRBV19	TRBD1	-	TGTGCCAGTAGTCCCCCCTGGGGGGACAGCGGATCCGGCCCTGAAGCTTTCTTT	CASSPPWGDSGSGPEAFF
TRBJ1-1	TRBV28	TRBD1	-	TGTGCCAGCAGTTTTAGGGGGCTGGCCACTGAAGCTTTCTTT	CASSFRGLATEAFF
TRBJ1-5	TRBV5-8	-	-	TGTGCCAGCAGCTTGGCCTCCCATCAGCCCCAGCATTTT	CASSLASHQPQHF
TRBJ2-7	TRBV28	TRBD2	-	TGTGCCAGCACGCCTGGGACTACTTTTCCCTACGAGCAGTACTTC	CASTPGTTFPYEQYF
TRBJ2-7	TRBV4-1	-	-	TGCGCCAGCAGCCAAAGGTCCGGGGGTAGCTCCTACGAGCAGTACTTC	CASSQRSGGSSYEQYF
TRBJ2-1	TRBV14	-	-	TGTGCCAGCAGCTATATTTACAATGAGCAGTTCTTC	CASSYIYNEQFF
TRBJ2-1	TRBV5-1	TRBD2	-	TGCGCCAGCAGCTCATTTAGCGGGGGGGCCTACAATGAGCAGTTCTTC	CASSSFSGGAYNEQFF
TRBJ1-2	TRBV4-1	-	once	TGCGCCAGCAGCCCGCAGGTTAACTATGGCTACACCTTC	CASSPQVNYGYTF
TRBJ2-7	TRBV11-2	-	-	TGTGCCAGCAGCCCGGTGGCGGGGGCCACCTACGAGCAGTACTTC	CASSPVAGATYEQYF
TRBJ1-2	TRBV6-5	TRBD1	-	TGTGCCAGCAGTTACTTCACAGGGGGCGTCGTTGGCTACACCTTC	CASSYFTGGVVGYTF
TRBJ2-7	TRBV7-9	-	once	TGTGCCAGCACCAGACCGGGGGCCTACGAGCAGTACTTC	CASTRPGAYEQYF
TRBJ2-5	TRBV2	TRBD1	-	TGTGCCAGCAGTGAGGGACAGCTGACTCAAGAGACCCAGTACTTC	CASSEGQLTQETQYF
TRBJ2-1	TRBV2	TRBD2	-	TGTGCCAGCAGTGAAGGGGGACTAAGCGACTATGAGCAGTTCTTC	CASSEGGLSDYEQFF
TRBJ1-4	TRBV4-2	-	-	TGTGCCAGCAGCCAAGAACGGCAGGGGTCTCAACGGGGTGAAAAACTGTTTTTT	CASSQERQGSQRGEKLFF
TRBJ2-7	TRBV28	-	-	TGTGCCAGCAGTGCCCAGGGGTGGAGCTACGAGCAGTACTTC	CASSAQGWSYEQYF
TRBJ2-5	TRBV11-1	-	-	TGTGCCAGCAGCTTTCCGTACCAAGAGACCCAGTACTTC	CASSFPYQETQYF
TRBJ1-2	TRBV9	-	-	TGTGCCAGCAGCGTAGCGACAGGAAGTGGCTACACCTTC	CASSVATGSGYTF
TRBJ1-6	TRBV13	-	few	TGTGCCAGCAGCTCCCAAGACTCACCCCTCCACTTT	CASSSQDSPLHF
TRBJ1-2	TRBV19	TRBD1	once	TGTGCCATCGCCCGGGACAGGGATGATCGTGGCTACACCTTC	CAIARDRDDRGYTF
TRBJ1-2	TRBV25-1	-	once	TGTGCCAGCAGTGAATCTTCAGGGGACCCCTACTATGGCTACACCTTC	CASSESSGDPYYGYTF
TRBJ2-7	TRBV25-1	-	-	TGTGCCAGCAGTGTCGGCAGGGCCTACGAGCAGTACTTC	CASSVGRAYEQYF
TRBJ1-3	TRBV13	TRBD1	-	TGTGCCAGCGCCGAATCGACAGGGTCTGGAAACACCATATATTTT	CASAESTGSGNTIYF
TRBJ2-7	TRBV7-2	-	-	TGTGCCAGCAGCCTTTTAGGGGTCGCCTACGAGCAGTACTTC	CASSLLGVAYEQYF
TRBJ2-7	TRBV14	-	few	TGTGCCAGCAGCCAAGGCAGGGGCTACGAGCAGTACTTC	CASSQGRGYEQYF
TRBJ2-7	TRBV7-9	TRBD2	once	TGTGCCAGCAGCTTGTTAGAACGCGGGACTAGCGGAACGTACGAGCAGTACTTC	CASSLLERGTSGTYEQYF
TRBJ2-3	TRBV7-9	-	once	TGTGCCAGCAGCCCGACAGAGACAGATACGCAGTATTTT	CASSPTETDTQYF
TRBJ1-3	TRBV9	-	-	TGTGCCAGCAGCCCCCTACTGGAAGAGCTAGACACCATATATTTT	CASSPLLEELDTIYF
TRBJ1-6	TRBV6-1	-	-	TGTGCCAGCAGTGACGATGGGGGTCCAAGCTCCTATAATTCACCCCTCCACTTT	CASSDDGGPSSYNSPLHF
TRBJ2-7	TRBV4-3	-	-	TGCGCCAGCAGCCAAGGCGACTCCTACGAGCAGTACTTC	CASSQGDSYEQYF
TRBJ2-1	TRBV19	-	-	TGTGCCAGTAGTATACAGCCGGCGGACAATGAGCAGTTCTTC	CASSIQPADNEQFF
TRBJ2-1	TRBV11-2	TRBD2	-	TGTGCCAGCAGCTTAGGGACTAGCGGACAACGCGAGCAGTTCTTC	CASSLGTSGQREQFF
TRBJ1-2	TRBV5-6	-	-	TGTGCCAGCAGCTGGAAGGACTATGGCTACACCTTC	CASSWKDYGYTF
TRBJ2-7	TRBV19	-	-	TGTGCCAGTAGTCCGGGGGACAGCCCCTACGAGCAGTACTTC	CASSPGDSPYEQYF
TRBJ2-7	TRBV6-5	TRBD1	-	TGTGCCAGCAGTTACTCGACAGGGGGCAACGAGCAGTACTTC	CASSYSTGGNEQYF
TRBJ1-1	TRBV15	TRBD1	once	TGTGCCACCAGCAGTGCTCTCCCGGGACAGGGGCTGGGAGAAGCTTTCTTT	CATSSALPGQGLGEAFF
TRBJ2-7	TRBV19	-	-	TGTGCCAGTAGTATTGGCAGGGCCTACGAGCAGTACTTC	CASSIGRAYEQYF
TRBJ2-3	TRBV11-2	TRBD2	-	TGTGCCAGCAGCTTATGGCGGGAGGCTGATACGCAGTATTTT	CASSLWREADTQYF
TRBJ1-1	TRBV11-2	-	-	TGTGCCAGCAGCTCTTACGACGGGAACACTGAAGCTTTCTTT	CASSSYDGNTEAFF
TRBJ2-7	TRBV4-1	TRBD1	-	TGCGCCAGCAGCCAAGAGACCGGGACAGGGGGCGAGCAGTACTTC	CASSQETGTGGEQYF